This T cell receptor (beta chain) emerged from a study of tumor-infiltrating lymphocytes in primary liver carcinoma. Study-level findings and limits: Blood fell significantly below tumors in its top-250-clone fraction (p = 0.039).

A constant-region primer primed TCR beta cDNA synthesis from 400 to 550 ng of total RNA. Construction of TCR beta libraries relied on three successive nested multiplex PCR rounds employing slightly modified ARM-PCR. Running 10 cycles apiece, the first two PCR rounds relied on TRBV1-TRBV30 forward primers together with a C-beta reverse primer. TCRdb reanalysed the multiplex PCR reads using MiXCR and keeps one entry per CDR3 protein. The sample includes more than 85,000 distinct CDR3 sequences, roughly 80% seen only once; the top ten take approximately 21%. To note about this clonotype: Its antigen remains unidentified. The final CDR3 position lacks the conserved phenylalanine or tryptophan, pointing to a likely read error.

Bulk tissue was left unsorted, and RNA and DNA were co-extracted from 20-30 mg of it. The CDR3 is 17 amino acids. V lost 1 base and J lost 1, with 16 bases in between. Germline lookup yields CDR1 SGHAT and CDR2 FQNNGV. The sequenced sample was liver tumor tissue from sampling region 3. Regarding subset: tumor region T3, left-lateral pole. The V call is TRBV11-2, the J call TRBJ2-5; D gene ambiguous. The receptor was derived from a man in his forties with primary liver carcinoma and hepatitis B virus infection. The CDR3 region is CASSLGVAFRLQETQYS. In DNA, the CDR3 is TGTGCCAGCAGCTTAGGGGTCGCTTTCCGGCTCCAAGAGACCCAGTACTCG.